Following are 32 T cell receptor beta chains from one sample sequenced in a study of blood T cells in healthy people across ages. A sample-barcoded 5' primer and a J-beta primer mix were used in a second PCR of roughly 6 to 11 cycles. Via MiXCR, TCRdb re-called the 5' RACE reads, giving one row per CDR3 protein. This sample carries around 520,000 distinct CDR3 sequences, about 25% of them seen once, and the ten largest clones take 3.6%. The sample also formed part of further work on T cells of mothers and their children.

The sequenced material came from blood. All receptors come from a boy aged 2 to 10 in good health.

In this sample, this clonotype turned up a few times. The chain couples TRBV25-1 to TRBJ2-5, with 10 bases that match TRBD2. After removal of 1 base from V and 4 bases from J, the junction contained 6 bases not matched to a gene. The CDR3 is 16 amino acids. CDR1 and CDR2 (germline): MGHDK, SYGVNS. CDR3 coding DNA: TGTGCCAGCAGTGAATCGGCTAGCGGGAGTCTAGAGACCCAGTACTTC. It specifies CASSESASGSLETQYF. The full variable domain, completed using reference TRBV25-1 and TRBJ2-5, is EADIYQTPRYLVIGTGKKITLECSQTMGHDKMYWYQQDPGMELHLIHYSYGVNSTEKGDLSSESTVSRIRTEHFPLTLESARPSHTSQYLCASSESASGSLETQYFGPGTRLLVL.

The J gene is TRBJ2-1, the V gene TRBV20-1; no definite D call. Germline CDR1 is DFQATT and CDR2 is SNEGSKA (reference sequence). CDR3 size: 11 residues. V lost 1 base to trimming and J lost 8 bases, with 6 bases between them. For the CDR3, the DNA is TGCAGTGCTAGAGGAGACTATGAGCAGTTCTTC. This encodes CSARGDYEQFF.

The chain uses TRBV28 and TRBJ1-2; 8 bases agree with TRBD1. The junction had 2 bases not matched to a gene; V was cut back by 4 bases and J by 4 bases. Germline V gene lookup returns CDR1 MDHEN and CDR2 SYDVKM. This CDR3 contains 13 residues. The CDR3 region is CASSSGGSYGYTF. The CDR3 DNA sequence: TGTGCCAGCAGTTCAGGGGGCTCCTATGGCTACACCTTC.

V and J are TRBV6-5 and TRBJ2-3; 10 bases agree with TRBD2. This CDR3 comprises 16 residues. Germline V gene data show CDR1 as MNHEY and CDR2 as SVGAGI. After removal of 0 bases from V and 4 bases from J, the junction contained 4 bases not matched to a gene. The CDR3 region has the DNA TGTGCCAGCAGTTACTCCGGGACTAGCGATCCAGATACGCAGTATTTT. As protein: CASSYSGTSDPDTQYF.

This sequence joins TRBV10-3 and TRBJ1-2, with D possibly matching TRBD1 (6 bases). This CDR3 region has 15 residues. The V end lost 3 bases, the J end lost 2 bases, and 13 bases lay between the germline ends. CDR1 is ENHRY and CDR2 is SYGVKD in the germline V gene. This chain's CDR3 is CAISEGQGRNYGYTF. The CDR3 DNA follows: TGTGCCATCAGTGAAGGCCAGGGGCGAAACTATGGCTACACCTTC.

This clonotype was seen more than once but under ten times. V gene TRBV7-2 combines with J gene TRBJ2-5; TRBD2 matches at 12 bases. Trimming removed 5 bases from V and 5 bases from J; junction bases left unmatched: 9. CDR3 length: 16 amino acids. The V gene's germline CDR1 is SGHTA and CDR2 FQGNSA. The CDR3 loop reads CASSTGLAGLGETQYF. CDR3 in DNA: TGTGCCAGCAGCACCGGACTAGCGGGACTGGGGGAGACCCAGTACTTC.

This sequence joins TRBV7-2 and TRBJ2-7, with D possibly TRBD1 on 6 matching bases. This CDR3 has 16 amino acids. The germline CDR1 and CDR2 sequences are SGHTA and FQGNSA. The ends were cut back, 0 bases at V and 2 bases at J, with 14 bases in the middle. The CDR3 bases are TGTGCCAGCAGCTTAGCGTTCCGACAGGTCACCTACGAGCAGTACTTC. Translating it yields CASSLAFRQVTYEQYF.

CDR3 in amino acids: CASRELNEQFF. Written as DNA, the CDR3 is TGTGCCAGTAGGGAGCTAAATGAGCAGTTCTTC. The V gene is TRBV19, the J gene TRBJ2-1; D unclear. The germline V and J ends were trimmed by 6 bases and 7 bases, with 7 bases remaining between them. Germline assignment: CDR1 LNHDA and CDR2 SQIVND (reference sequence). The CDR3 has 11 amino acids.

This clonotype was picked up a small number of times. This sequence joins TRBV14 and TRBJ1-2, with a weak D call TRBD1 (5 bases). The CDR3 is 15 residues long. From germline, CDR1 is SGHDN and CDR2 FVKESK. V dropped 4 bases and J dropped 7 bases, with 19 bases sitting between them. CDR3 amino acids: CASSPWEGLRSGYTF. In DNA form, the CDR3 reads TGTGCCAGCAGCCCCTGGGAGGGACTTCGGAGTGGCTACACCTTC.

The chain combines TRBV3-1 with TRBJ2-7; weak D call: TRBD2 (7 bases). The CDR3 runs 13 residues. V was clipped by 7 bases and J by 4 bases, with 14 bases between them. Germline values: CDR1 LGHDT, CDR2 YNNKEL (reference sequence). CDR3 amino acids: CASNHGGRYEQYF. Here the CDR3 DNA reads TGTGCCAGCAACCACGGGGGGCGATACGAGCAGTACTTC.

The chain is built from TRBV6-1 and TRBJ2-7, with 7 nucleotides matching TRBD2. The CDR3 is 16 residues long. The germline V gene has CDR1 MNHNS and CDR2 SASEGT. With 1 base clipped from V and 0 bases from J, the junction kept 6 bases outside the gene matches. The DNA for the CDR3 is TGTGCCAGCAGTGAAGTCGGGGGGTCGGGCTCCTACGAGCAGTACTTC. It specifies CASSEVGGSGSYEQYF.

The rearrangement joins TRBV4-3 to TRBJ1-4, with D possibly being TRBD1 (6 bases). Trimming removed 2 bases at V and 7 bases at J, with 11 bases between. The CDR3 has 14 amino acids. Germline V gives CDR1 LGHNA, CDR2 YSLEER. CDR3: CASSQWTVGEKLFF. The CDR3 bases are TGCGCCAGCAGCCAATGGACAGTGGGTGAAAAACTGTTTTTT.

The sample holds a few counts of this clonotype. The genes are TRBV7-9 and TRBJ2-5, with 12 bases matching TRBD1. The CDR3 loop spans 19 amino acids. V gave up 7 bases and J gave up 1 base; unmatched junction bases: 16. From germline, CDR1 is SEHNR and CDR2 FQNEAQ (reference sequence). The CDR3 nucleotides are TGTGCCAGCAACCGACTGGGACAGGGGGCTGAAGGCGGCCAAGAGACCCAGTACTTC. Amino acids: CASNRLGQGAEGGQETQYF.

J is TRBJ1-5 and V is TRBV6-1; TRBD1 is a possible D gene (5 bases). This CDR3 is built from 15 residues. The germline gives CDR1 MNHNS, CDR2 SASEGT. Trimming shortened V by 3 bases and J by 2 bases, and 11 bases separated the two germline ends. The CDR3 sequence: CASSDRLGGNQPQHF. CDR3 nucleotide sequence: TGTGCCAGCAGTGATCGACTGGGGGGCAATCAGCCCCAGCATTTT.

This clonotype was recorded a few times. CDR3 sequence: CASTAGTSNQPQHF. The CDR3 DNA is TGTGCCAGCACTGCCGGGACCAGCAATCAGCCCCAGCATTTT. The chain has TRBV2 and TRBJ1-5, with D perhaps matching TRBD1 (5 bases). The CDR3 is 14 residues long. V was cut by 7 bases and J by 1 base, with 11 bases left in between. CDR1 is SNHLY, CDR2 FYNNEI, per germline.

This sequence joins TRBV3-1 and TRBJ1-1; D gene unclear. V lost 3 bases and J lost 8, with 10 bases in between. The V gene's germline CDR1 is LGHDT and CDR2 YNNKEL (reference sequence). The CDR3 runs to 12 residues. DNA of the CDR3: TGTGCCAGCAGCCACCGAACCCTGGAAGCTTTCTTT. Translated, it gives CASSHRTLEAFF.

The chain couples TRBV12-3 or TRBV12-4 to TRBJ1-1, with D possibly being TRBD1 (5 bases). V lost 3 bases and J lost 3, with 8 bases in between. The CDR3 has 13 amino acids. CDR3 coding DNA: TGTGCCAGCAGTTTGATAGGGGACACTGAAGCTTTCTTT. Encoded protein: CASSLIGDTEAFF.

V is TRBV6-5 and J is TRBJ2-7; D remains unclear. The CDR3 has 16 residues. Germline lookup yields CDR1 MNHEY and CDR2 SVGAGI. With 4 bases removed from V and 1 base from J, the gap between germline ends came to 17 bases. CDR3 nucleotide sequence: TGTGCCAGCAGTTCGATCCTCGGCCCCCAGTCCTACGAGCAGTACTTC. This translates into CASSSILGPQSYEQYF.

This chain connects TRBV4-3 to TRBJ2-7; D possibly corresponds to TRBD1 (6 bases). Germline CDR1 and CDR2: LGHNA and YSLEER. The length of the CDR3 is 14 residues. Trimming left V 2 bases short and J 3 bases short, with 11 bases between. The CDR3 spells CASSQMQGFYEQYF. DNA of the CDR3: TGCGCCAGCAGCCAAATGCAGGGGTTCTACGAGCAGTACTTC.

This clonotype was seen repeatedly, ten times or more. The rearrangement uses TRBV5-5 and TRBJ2-5; 8 nucleotides agree with TRBD2. The germline V gene has CDR1 SGHKS and CDR2 YYEKEE (reference sequence). This CDR3 is built from 13 residues. After removal of 5 bases from V and 2 bases from J, the junction contained 2 bases not matched to a gene. CDR3 region: CASSVAGQETQYF. CDR3 DNA sequence: TGTGCCAGCAGTGTAGCGGGGCAAGAGACCCAGTACTTC.

This clonotype was counted a few times. V and J are TRBV12-3 or TRBV12-4 and TRBJ2-1, with 9 bases fitting TRBD2. CDR3 length equals 15 residues. J lost 9 bases, V lost 7 bases, and 13 bases had no gene match. The CDR3 spells CASTFGGGGVPEQFF. In DNA form, the CDR3 reads TGTGCCAGCACCTTTGGGGGCGGGGGGGTCCCTGAGCAGTTCTTC.

There are many counts of this clonotype. The chain joins TRBV6-5 to TRBJ2-1; D may be TRBD1 (5 bases). This CDR3 is built from 12 residues. Trimming shortened V by 4 bases and J by 7 bases, and 8 bases separated the two germline ends. CDR1 and CDR2 from the germline V gene are MNHEY and SVGAGI. As DNA, the CDR3 is TGTGCCAGCAGTTGGTCAGGGAATGAGCAGTTCTTC. Encoded protein: CASSWSGNEQFF.

The chain uses TRBV6-5 and TRBJ2-2; D may be TRBD2 (5 bases). Germline V gives CDR1 MNHEY, CDR2 SVGAGI. Trimming shortened V by 5 bases and J by 4 bases, and 8 bases separated the two germline ends. The CDR3 extends over 13 amino acids. The CDR3 protein is CASSQSGTGELFF. CDR3 in DNA: TGTGCCAGCAGTCAAAGCGGCACCGGGGAGCTGTTTTTT.

This clonotype occurred a few times. The chain combines TRBV6-5 with TRBJ2-7; 11 bases match TRBD2. The CDR3 has 14 residues. V dropped 10 bases and J dropped 1; count of bases not matched to a gene: 6. Germline loops: CDR1 MNHEY, CDR2 SVGAGI. The CDR3 DNA follows: TGTGCCACCCGGGGACTAGCGGATTCCTACGAGCAGTACTTC. This encodes CATRGLADSYEQYF.

The V and J genes are TRBV14 and TRBJ2-7; no definite D call. V was pared by 3 bases and J by 5 bases, with 11 bases between. CDR1 and CDR2 from the germline V gene are SGHDN and FVKESK. The CDR3 consists of 13 residues. The CDR3 spells CASSQVRSHEQYF. The CDR3 coding sequence is TGTGCCAGCAGCCAGGTGAGGAGCCACGAGCAGTACTTC.

This chain connects TRBV7-3 to TRBJ2-3; TRBD1 aligns across 7 bases. The CDR3 runs 15 residues. The V and J ends lost 2 bases and 2 bases, in that order; junction bases with no gene match: 4. Germline V gene lookup returns CDR1 SGHTA and CDR2 FQGTGA. CDR3 residues: CASSLRDSITDTQYF. DNA of the CDR3: TGTGCCAGCAGCTTACGGGACAGTATCACAGATACGCAGTATTTT.

This clonotype was observed a handful of times. Relative to the germline gene, one junction end is altered; a read error may explain this. V usage is TRBV7-2 and J usage is TRBJ2-2; possibly TRBD2 for D (6 bases). Germline CDR1 SGHTA, CDR2 FQGNSA. The CDR3 sequence is 14 residues long. CDR3 DNA sequence: TGTGCCAGCTGCTTGGAGGGTTGGGGCGGGGAGCTGTTTTTT. Amino acid sequence: CASCLEGWGGELFF.

A note on this clonotype: One end of the junction does not line up with germline, which may come from a read error. The chain couples TRBV19 to TRBJ1-6; 7 nucleotides agree with TRBD1. The CDR3 contains 14 residues. Germline values: CDR1 LNHDA, CDR2 SQIVND (reference sequence). This chain's CDR3 is CASRAGTENSPLHF. For the CDR3, the DNA is TGTGCCAGTAGAGCCGGGACAGAGAATTCACCCCTTCACTTT. The full variable domain, its missing parts supplied by reference TRBV19 and TRBJ1-6, is DGGITQSPKYLFRKEGQNVTLSCEQNLNHDAMYWYRQDPGQGLRLIYYSQIVNDFQKGDIAEGYSVSREKKESFPLTVTSAQKNPTAFYLCASRAGTENSPLHFGNGTRLTVT.

There are a few counts of this clonotype. This rearrangement joins TRBV2 to TRBJ2-2, with D perhaps TRBD1 (5 bases). This CDR3 is 15 amino acids long. Germline CDR1 is SNHLY and CDR2 is FYNNEI. Deletions cut 3 bases from V and 1 base from J, with 9 bases between. CDR3 nucleotide sequence: TGTGCCAGCAGTGACTGGCAGGGGAACACCGGGGAGCTGTTTTTT. This sequence encodes CASSDWQGNTGELFF.

This clonotype was detected only a few times. This rearrangement joins TRBV5-4 to TRBJ2-3; 7 bases map to TRBD2. CDR1 is SGHNT, CDR2 YYREEE, per germline (reference sequence). The V and J ends lost 4 bases and 3 bases, in that order; junction bases with no gene match: 8. The CDR3 loop spans 15 amino acids. The CDR3: CASSRPAGETDTQYF. DNA of the CDR3: TGTGCCAGCAGCCGGCCCGCGGGAGAAACAGATACGCAGTATTTT.

This chain connects TRBV20-1 to TRBJ1-2; 7 bases are shared with TRBD1. Trimming at V came to 6 bases and at J to 4 bases, leaving 8 bases not matched to a gene. CDR1 is DFQATT, CDR2 SNEGSKA, per germline (reference sequence). The CDR3 extends over 13 amino acids. The CDR3 nucleotides read TGCAGTGCCTCAAACAGGGGTATCTATGGCTACACCTTC. Protein: CSASNRGIYGYTF.

The chain employs TRBV20-1 and TRBJ2-2; perhaps TRBD1 as D (6 bases). The CDR3 is made up of 14 amino acids. The ends were cut back, 3 bases at V and 4 bases at J, with 12 bases in the middle. In germline, CDR1 is DFQATT, CDR2 SNEGSKA (reference sequence). For the CDR3, the DNA is TGCAGTGCTAGGGGGGACACAGCCACCGGGGAGCTGTTTTTT. This translates into CSARGDTATGELFF.